This TCR beta chain stems from a study of blood T cell repertoires in COVID-19. Clones were sequenced by immunoSEQ multiplex PCR, and TCRdb holds only the in-frame ones, with some missing. The profile shows more than 150,000 clones, roughly 80% of them singletons. V lost 1 base and J 11 bases, leaving 17 bases between the germline ends. The CDR3 contains 14 residues. Germline values: CDR1 SGHAT, CDR2 FQDESV (reference sequence). This sequence was found in a woman younger than 45 with acute or convalescent COVID-19. The rearrangement joins TRBV11-1 to TRBJ1-1; D remains unclear. Sequencing used peripheral blood. The CDR3 region is CASSLGGSAGGAFF. In DNA, the CDR3 is TGTGCCAGCAGCTTAGGAGGGTCCGCAGGTGGGGCTTTCTTT.